Presented here are 14 T cell receptor beta chains from one specimen sequenced in a study of CD8+ T cells in alopecia areata. TCR sequencing used cDNA made by reverse transcription of extracted RNA. Generated by immunoSEQ multiplex PCR, the TCRdb table keeps only in-frame clones and is missing some. The sample comprises 140,000 to 150,000 clones, roughly half of which are singletons, and more than 0.95% rests with the top ten. Here the sequenced sample was CD4+ T cells sorted from blood, taken at week 0. All receptors come from a human donor with alopecia areata.

The rearrangement uses TRBV30 and TRBJ1-2; possible D gene TRBD1, 5 bases. The CDR3 sequence is 15 residues long. Germline lookup yields CDR1 GTSNPN and CDR2 SVGIG (reference sequence). The V end lost 0 bases, the J end lost 2 bases, and 13 bases lay between the germline ends. The CDR3 bases are TGTGCCTGGAGTGTACCGCGTCGGGGGAACTATGGCTACACCTTC. Its protein product is CAWSVPRRGNYGYTF. The entire variable domain, with the rest obtained from reference TRBV30 and TRBJ1-2, is as follows: SQTIHQWPATLVQPVGSPLSLECTVEGTSNPNLYWYRQAAGRGLQLLFYSVGIGQISSEVPQNLSASRPQDRQFILSSKKLLLSDSGFYLCAWSVPRRGNYGYTFGSGTRLTVV.

This chain joins TRBV4-2 and TRBJ2-2; 8 bases fit TRBD2. The V gene's germline CDR1 is LGHNA and CDR2 YNFKEQ. The trim removed 0 bases at V and 4 bases at J, leaving 10 bases unmatched. The CDR3 covers 18 residues. The CDR3 DNA reads as TGTGCCAGCAGCCAAGATTCGAGCGGGAGCGTCGGCACCGGGGAGCTGTTTTTT. Amino acids: CASSQDSSGSVGTGELFF.

This clone was counted between two and nine times. The chain uses TRBV4-1 and TRBJ2-7, with TRBD2 matching 7 bases. The V and J ends lost 3 bases and 6 bases, in that order; junction bases with no gene match: 11. Germline CDR1 and CDR2: MGHRA and YSYEKL. This CDR3 comprises 15 residues. The CDR3 coding sequence is TGCGCCAGCAGCCACTTAAGCGGGGTAGTTGGCGAGCAGTACTTC. Encoded protein: CASSHLSGVVGEQYF.

The genes are TRBV13 and TRBJ2-7, with a tentative D call TRBD1 (6 bases). V shed 1 base and J shed 2 bases, with 9 bases lying between them. Germline V lookup: CDR1 PRHDT, CDR2 FYEKMQ (reference sequence). The CDR3 loop spans 14 amino acids. CDR3 bases: TGTGCCAGCAGCTTAGCCCGGACAGCCTACGAGCAGTACTTC. Its protein is CASSLARTAYEQYF.

The chain has TRBV30 and TRBJ2-4; 11 bases map to TRBD2. Germline values: CDR1 GTSNPN, CDR2 SVGIG (reference sequence). Trimming removed 2 bases from V and 9 bases from J; junction bases left unmatched: 6. The CDR3 covers 14 residues. This CDR3 reads CAWSPSGRFGIQYF. The CDR3 DNA reads TGTGCCTGGAGTCCTAGCGGGAGGTTTGGCATTCAGTACTTC.

This clone has more than one count but fewer than ten. The V gene is TRBV30, the J gene TRBJ1-1; D unclear. CDR1 GTSNPN and CDR2 SVGIG come from the germline V gene (reference sequence). This CDR3 has 13 residues. Deletions cut 8 bases from V and 0 bases from J, with 13 bases between. CDR3 sequence (DNA): TGTGCCGGGAACTCTAATCTGAACACTGAAGCTTTCTTT. Translation: CAGNSNLNTEAFF.

The chain links TRBV29-1 to TRBJ2-2, with TRBD2 matching over 9 bases. CDR3 length: 16 residues. The V and J ends lost 2 bases and 0 bases, in that order; junction bases with no gene match: 4. Germline CDR1 and CDR2: SQVTM and ANQGSEA. For the CDR3, the DNA is TGCAGCGTTGAATGGCGGGGGGGGCCGAACACCGGGGAGCTGTTTTTT. Encoded protein: CSVEWRGGPNTGELFF.

This chain links TRBV4-1 with TRBJ2-5; D is uncertain. V shed 4 bases and J shed 0 bases, with 12 bases lying between them. CDR3 length: 15 residues. Germline V CDR1 and CDR2: MGHRA, YSYEKL. The CDR3 loop is CASSRLGNYQETQYF. The CDR3 DNA is TGCGCCAGCAGCCGGCTGGGGAACTACCAAGAGACCCAGTACTTC.

This chain links TRBV5-4 with TRBJ2-5, with TRBD1 matching 7 bases. V lost 4 bases to trimming and J lost 5 bases; unmatched junction nucleotides: 8. Germline values: CDR1 SGHNT, CDR2 YYREEE (reference sequence). CDR3 length: 14 amino acids. For the CDR3, the DNA is TGTGCCAGCAGCAAACGACAGGGAACGGAGACCCAGTACTTC. Translation gives CASSKRQGTETQYF.

The chain combines TRBV30 with TRBJ2-3, with D possibly TRBD1 on 5 matching bases. From germline, CDR1 is GTSNPN and CDR2 SVGIG (reference sequence). The CDR3 has 14 residues. Deletions cut 3 bases from V and 0 bases from J, with 10 bases between. This chain's CDR3 is CAWRDTASTDTQYF. CDR3 sequence (DNA): TGTGCCTGGAGGGACACCGCTAGCACAGATACGCAGTATTTT.

The V call is TRBV7-2, the J call TRBJ2-5; D gene ambiguous. The V gene's germline CDR1 is SGHTA and CDR2 FQGNSA. There are 11 residues in the CDR3. With 5 bases removed from V and 5 bases from J, the gap between germline ends came to 6 bases. The CDR3 DNA reads as TGTGCCAGCAGCCCCTGGGAGACCCAGTACTTC. It yields the protein CASSPWETQYF.

This sequence joins TRBV30 and TRBJ2-7, with 7 bases that match TRBD2. The CDR3 contains 11 residues. CDR1 is GTSNPN and CDR2 is SVGIG in the germline V gene (reference sequence). This CDR3 is CEAGVGYEQYF. The CDR3 nucleotides read TGTGAGGCGGGAGTAGGGTACGAGCAGTACTTC.

This chain uses TRBV30 with TRBJ2-2; D uncertain. The CDR3 loop spans 11 amino acids. Germline V CDR1 and CDR2: GTSNPN, SVGIG (reference sequence). V was shortened by 6 bases and J by 3 bases, with 5 bases between the two germline ends. DNA for the CDR3: TGTGCCTGCGGCGACACCGGGGAGCTGTTTTTT. Amino acids: CACGDTGELFF.

The rearrangement joins TRBV4-1 to TRBJ2-4; either TRBD1 or TRBD2 may supply D (5 bases each). V lost 3 bases and J 8 bases, leaving 17 bases between the germline ends. The CDR3 is 15 amino acids. CDR1 and CDR2 from the germline V gene are MGHRA and YSYEKL. CDR3 nucleotides: TGCGCCAGCAGCCAGTCCCAGGGAGCGAGGGACATTCAGTACTTC. Its protein is CASSQSQGARDIQYF.